This T cell receptor beta chain was profiled in a study of tumor and adjacent non-tumor tissue in lung cancer. Looking at the study overall: Aged roughly 31 to 85 years, patients included under 13 men and 4 to 6 women with stage I to III disease. Study-wide points: Normal lung showed higher cumulative top 100 clone frequency than tumor.

The template was RNA from unsorted bulk tissue. The library came from three nested PCR rounds adapted from ARM-PCR protocols. TCRdb called the multiplex PCR reads again in MiXCR, with one record for every CDR3 protein. The profile shows over 110,000 distinct CDR3 sequences, around 66% of them singletons. Comments on this clonotype: The antigen is undetermined. At one boundary the junction diverges from the germline segment, which might be a read error.

CDR1 and CDR2 (germline): MNHNY, SVGAGI (reference sequence). The CDR3 is 16 residues long. The receptor's source is a man in his sixties with small cell lung cancer. Sequenced sample: lung tumor tissue. The chain combines TRBV6-6 with TRBJ2-4; D is undetermined. The chain's CDR3 is CASSTPALVAKKIQYF. CDR3 nucleotide sequence: TGTGCCAGTAGCACACCCGCATTGGTAGCCAAAAAGATTCAGTACTTC.